These T cell receptor beta chains were read from a single sample in a study of T cells after somatic rescue of genetic block. Profiled with immunoSEQ multiplex PCR; TCRdb holds only in-frame clones, not every one. The sample contains 70,000 or so clones, about 90% of which appear only once. The specimen was peripheral blood mononuclear cells (PBMCs). Every receptor here comes from a man aged 40-55 years. The CDR3 runs from the conserved cysteine through the conserved F or W.

TRBV7-9	16	TRBJ2-2	CASSLGLAGGPGELFF
TRBV4-1	14	TRBJ1-1	CASSPGLLGTEAFF
TRBV6-1	14	TRBJ1-2	CASSDFRGAFGYTF
TRBV9	16	TRBJ2-1	CASSIRAAGSHNEQFF
TRBV7-2	13	TRBJ1-2	CASSDGPRHGYTF
TRBV6-1	13	TRBJ1-6	CASSEGKDSPLHF
TRBV18	17	TRBJ1-3	CASSAAQEWARGNTIYF
TRBV7-6	14	TRBJ2-1	CASSPSGGPGEQFF
TRBV27	13	TRBJ1-6	CASSFALLSPLHF
TRBV7-9	19	TRBJ1-4	CASSLKGNLRFGSNEKLFF
TRBV18	16	TRBJ2-1	CASSPPSRGLVNEQFF
TRBV27	13	TRBJ2-7	CASSPYLNYEQYF
TRBV27	13	TRBJ2-7	CASRSAGRLEQYF
TRBV18	14	TRBJ2-3	CASSSSGGPDTQYF
TRBV6-5	15	TRBJ1-2	CASSSRQGAWYGYTF
TRBV19	15	TRBJ2-5	CASVKRAGSQETQYF
TRBV9	15	TRBJ1-1	CASTARSLGDTEAFF
TRBV7-9	15	TRBJ2-3	CASSPGSASTDTQYF
TRBV5-1	15	TRBJ2-7	CASSLEAPSSYEQYF
TRBV14	16	TRBJ2-1	CASSQIGQGAQDEQFF
TRBV19	13	TRBJ1-3	CASSAGSPDTIYF
TRBV19	13	TRBJ2-5	CASSISVPETQYF
TRBV5-1	14	TRBJ1-3	CASSPGTAGNTIYF
TRBV27	16	TRBJ1-5	CASSPLISTGNQPQHF
TRBV19	15	TRBJ2-4	CASSNSATISNIQYF
TRBV5-1	18	TRBJ2-3	CASSLSLAGSSSTDTQYF
TRBV15	16	TRBJ2-1	CATSAAPVAVGNEQFF
TRBV5-1	12	TRBJ2-7	CASSLGNNEQYF
TRBV13	14	TRBJ1-1	CASSLDSLGTEAFF
TRBV7-2	15	TRBJ1-5	CASSLTSVSNQPQHF
TRBV7-2	15	TRBJ2-3	CASSLRTGSTDTQYF
TRBV10-2	14	TRBJ2-7	CASSESGLTYEQYF
TRBV10-3	16	TRBJ1-4	CAISAQAGGTNEKLFF
TRBV25-1	15	TRBJ1-5	CASSESGRGEQPQHF